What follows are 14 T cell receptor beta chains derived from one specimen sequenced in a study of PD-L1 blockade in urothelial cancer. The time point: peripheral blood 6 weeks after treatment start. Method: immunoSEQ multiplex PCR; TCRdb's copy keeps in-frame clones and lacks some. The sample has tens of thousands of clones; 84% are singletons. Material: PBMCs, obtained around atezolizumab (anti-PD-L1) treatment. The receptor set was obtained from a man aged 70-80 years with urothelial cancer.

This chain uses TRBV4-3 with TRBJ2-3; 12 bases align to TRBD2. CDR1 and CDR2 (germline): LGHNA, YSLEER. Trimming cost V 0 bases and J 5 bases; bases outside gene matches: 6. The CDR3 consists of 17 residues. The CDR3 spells CASSQDRLAGEEDTQYF. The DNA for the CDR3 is TGCGCCAGCAGCCAAGATCGACTAGCGGGAGAAGAAGATACGCAGTATTTT.

The CDR3 protein is CASSPRRSYNEQFF. The CDR3 nucleotides are TGTGCCAGCAGCCCCCGGCGGAGTTACAATGAGCAGTTCTTC. The rearrangement links TRBV7-2 to TRBJ2-1; D gene ambiguous. The V gene's germline CDR1 is SGHTA and CDR2 FQGNSA. The CDR3 contains 14 residues. V lost 5 bases, J lost 4 bases, and 12 bases lay in between. The whole variable domain, filled in from reference TRBV7-2 and TRBJ2-1, reads GAGVSQSPSNKVTEKGKDVELRCDPISGHTALYWYRQSLGQGLEFLIYFQGNSAPDKSGLPSDRFSAERTGGSVSTLTIQRTQQEDSAVYLCASSPRRSYNEQFFGPGTRLTVL.

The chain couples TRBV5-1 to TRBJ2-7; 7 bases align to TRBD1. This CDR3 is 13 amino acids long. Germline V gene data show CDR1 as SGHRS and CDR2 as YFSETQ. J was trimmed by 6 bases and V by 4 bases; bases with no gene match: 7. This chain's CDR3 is CASSVDRFREQYF. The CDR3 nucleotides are TGCGCCAGCAGCGTGGACAGGTTTCGCGAGCAGTACTTC.

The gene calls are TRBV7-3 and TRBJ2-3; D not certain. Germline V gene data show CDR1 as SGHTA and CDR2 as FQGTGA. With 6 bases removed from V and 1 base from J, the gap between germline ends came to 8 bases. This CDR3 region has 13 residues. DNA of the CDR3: TGTGCCAGCAGAAGAAGCCGCACAGATACGCAGTATTTT. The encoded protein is CASRRSRTDTQYF. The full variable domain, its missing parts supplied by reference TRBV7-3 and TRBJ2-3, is GAGVSQTPSNKVTEKGKYVELRCDPISGHTALYWYRQSLGQGPEFLIYFQGTGAADDSGLPNDRFFAVRPEGSVSTLKIQRTERGDSAVYLCASRRSRTDTQYFGPGTRLTVL.

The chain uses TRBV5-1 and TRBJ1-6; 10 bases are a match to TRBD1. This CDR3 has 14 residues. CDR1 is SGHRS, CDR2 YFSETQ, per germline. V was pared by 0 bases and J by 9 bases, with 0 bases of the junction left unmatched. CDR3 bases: TGCGCCAGCAGCTTGGGGACAGGGGGTTCACCCCTCCACTTT. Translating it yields CASSLGTGGSPLHF.

CDR3 nucleotide sequence: TGTGCCAGCAGCTCAAGGACAGGGGTATTGGAAGAGCAGTACTTC. Translation gives CASSSRTGVLEEQYF. V usage is TRBV7-9 and J usage is TRBJ2-7; 9 bases match TRBD1. V lost 4 bases to trimming and J lost 7 bases; unmatched junction nucleotides: 11. The germline V gene has CDR1 SEHNR and CDR2 FQNEAQ (reference sequence). This CDR3 spans 15 amino acids.

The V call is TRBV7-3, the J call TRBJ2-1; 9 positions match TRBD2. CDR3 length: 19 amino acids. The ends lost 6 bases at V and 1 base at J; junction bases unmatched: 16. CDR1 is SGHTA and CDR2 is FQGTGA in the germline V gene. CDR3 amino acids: CASRTLETSGRRSYNEQFF. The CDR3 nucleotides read TGTGCCAGCAGAACCCTTGAAACTAGCGGGCGCCGGTCCTACAATGAGCAGTTCTTC.

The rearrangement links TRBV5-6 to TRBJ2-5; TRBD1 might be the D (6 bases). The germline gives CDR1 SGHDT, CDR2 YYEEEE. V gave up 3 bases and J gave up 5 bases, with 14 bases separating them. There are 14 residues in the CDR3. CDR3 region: CASSSPTGSETQYF. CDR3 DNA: TGTGCCAGCAGCTCACCGACAGGTTCGGAGACCCAGTACTTC. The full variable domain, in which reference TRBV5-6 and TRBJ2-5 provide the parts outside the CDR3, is DAGVTQSPTHLIKTRGQQVTLRCSPKSGHDTVSWYQQALGQGPQFIFQYYEEEERQRGNFPDRFSGHQFPNYSSELNVNALLLGDSALYLCASSSPTGSETQYFGPGTRLLVL.

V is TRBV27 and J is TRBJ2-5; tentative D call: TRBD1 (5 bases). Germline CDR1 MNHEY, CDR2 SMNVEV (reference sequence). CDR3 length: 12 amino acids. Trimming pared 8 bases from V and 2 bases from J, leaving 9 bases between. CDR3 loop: CASGARQETQYF. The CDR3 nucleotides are TGTGCCAGCGGGGCAAGGCAAGAGACCCAGTACTTC.

CDR3 loop: CASSSKPGVSYNSPLHF. CDR3 nucleotides: TGTGCCAGCAGTTCCAAGCCAGGGGTCTCCTATAATTCACCCCTCCACTTT. The rearrangement joins TRBV27 to TRBJ1-6; TRBD1 might be the D (6 bases). Looked up from germline, CDR1 is MNHEY and CDR2 is SMNVEV (reference sequence). The CDR3 covers 17 residues. V lost 4 bases and J lost 0, with 13 bases in between.

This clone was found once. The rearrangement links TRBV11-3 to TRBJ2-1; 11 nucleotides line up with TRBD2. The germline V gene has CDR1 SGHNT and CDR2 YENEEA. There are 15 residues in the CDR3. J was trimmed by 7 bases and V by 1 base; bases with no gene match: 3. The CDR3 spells CASSLGTSGSNEQFF. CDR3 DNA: TGTGCCAGCAGCTTAGGGACTAGCGGGTCGAATGAGCAGTTCTTC. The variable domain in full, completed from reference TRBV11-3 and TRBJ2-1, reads EAGVVQSPRYKIIEKKQPVAFWCNPISGHNTLYWYLQNLGQGPELLIRYENEEAVDDSQLPKDRFSAERLKGVDSTLKIQPAELGDSAVYLCASSLGTSGSNEQFFGPGTRLTVL.

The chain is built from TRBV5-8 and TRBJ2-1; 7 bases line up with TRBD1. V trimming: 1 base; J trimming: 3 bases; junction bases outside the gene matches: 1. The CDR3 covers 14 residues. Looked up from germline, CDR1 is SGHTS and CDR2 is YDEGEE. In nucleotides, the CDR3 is TGTGCCAGCAGCTTGTGGGACAGCTACAATGAGCAGTTCTTC. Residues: CASSLWDSYNEQFF.

The CDR3 nucleotides read TGCGCCAGCAGCCAAGAGTGGCAGGGGGTTTACAATGAGCAGTTCTTC. Protein sequence: CASSQEWQGVYNEQFF. V usage is TRBV4-3 and J usage is TRBJ2-1; 7 nucleotides align to TRBD1. CDR1 is LGHNA, CDR2 YSLEER, per germline. This CDR3 has 16 amino acids. With V trimmed by 0 bases and J by 4 bases, 6 bases remained unmatched.

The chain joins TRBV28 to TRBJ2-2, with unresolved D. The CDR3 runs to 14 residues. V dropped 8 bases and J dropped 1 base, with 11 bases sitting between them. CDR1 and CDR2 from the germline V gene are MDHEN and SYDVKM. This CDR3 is CASATQENTGELFF. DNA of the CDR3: TGTGCCAGCGCGACCCAGGAGAACACCGGGGAGCTGTTTTTT.